This T cell receptor (beta chain) was observed in a study of T-cell memory formation after mild COVID-19. For the study at large: The TCR clusters were mostly specific to one donor. Study conclusions and caveats: The main location of contracting CD4+ clones was CM and EM, and that of contracting CD8+ clones was EMRA.

This clonotype was observed a few times. Its antigen is currently unknown. J lost 5 bases, V lost 2 bases, and 4 bases had no gene match. The CDR3 consists of 15 residues. Germline CDR1 reads DFQATT; CDR2 reads SNEGSKA (reference sequence). A single record per CDR3 protein comes from TCRdb applying MiXCR to the 5' RACE reads. Counted here are over 350,000 distinct CDR3 sequences, 20% to 30% occurring once; the ten biggest clones make up 7% to 9.5%. The clonotype was recovered from an adult woman who had mild COVID-19 (a few samples of this study predate the infection). Cell type and time point are not known. Sample: PBMCs or a T cell subset sorted from them (not recorded which). The chain is built from TRBV20-1 and TRBJ2-2; TRBD1 aligns across 11 bases. The CDR3 DNA is TGCAGTGCTAGAATTGGGACAGGGGGAACCGGGGAGCTGTTTTTT. As protein: CSARIGTGGTGELFF.